These T cell receptor beta chains were read from a single sample in a study of CD4 T cells in relation to SARS-CoV-2 and coronaviruses. Repertoires were generated with immunoSEQ multiplex PCR, while TCRdb's copy carries only in-frame clones and drops some. The sample carries 16,000 or so clones, approximately 80% recorded once. No antigen has been assigned to these receptors. Sequencing input: CD4+ T cells from PBMCs, cultured in vitro. These TCRs come from a human donor in good health. CDR3s include the opening cysteine and the closing phenylalanine or tryptophan. The order of the fields is J gene, clone size, D gene, V gene, CDR3 protein, CDR3 DNA. The D gene is left open where the match is weak. A clone size is listed for some rows: how often the clone was seen (once, few, many), or a class if it is expanded.

TRBJ1-5 | NA | NA | TRBV19 | CASSTDPVPRPQHF | TGTGCCAGTAGTACTGACCCCGTACCCAGACCCCAGCATTTT
TRBJ2-7 | NA | TRBD1 | TRBV14 | CASSLGTGSYEQYF | TGTGCCAGCAGCCTCGGGACAGGGAGCTACGAGCAGTACTTC
TRBJ1-2 | once | NA | TRBV2 | CASSGSAPTGYTF | TGTGCCAGCAGCGGTTCAGCACCTACGGGCTACACCTTC
TRBJ2-3 | NA | TRBD2 | TRBV19 | CASSTHGLDADTQYF | TGTGCCAGTAGTACGCACGGACTAGACGCAGATACGCAGTATTTT
TRBJ2-2 | NA | NA | TRBV9 | CASSTQPLNTGELFF | TGTGCCAGCAGCACCCAGCCCTTGAACACCGGGGAGCTGTTTTTT
TRBJ1-1 | NA | NA | TRBV5-1 | CASSLGTGNTEAFF | TGCGCCAGCAGCCTCGGGACGGGGAACACTGAAGCTTTCTTT
TRBJ1-1 | NA | TRBD1 | TRBV2 | CASRDRGHTEAFF | TGTGCCAGCCGGGACAGGGGGCACACTGAAGCTTTCTTT
TRBJ2-3 | NA | NA | TRBV5-8 | CASSRDNTDTQYF | TGTGCCAGCAGTCGGGACAACACAGATACGCAGTATTTT
TRBJ2-7 | few | TRBD2 | TRBV19 | CASSPLAGSSYEQYF | TGTGCCAGTAGTCCCCTAGCGGGATCCTCGTACGAGCAGTACTTC
TRBJ2-2 | NA | NA | TRBV23-1 | CASSQSRGGNTGELFF | TGCGCCAGCAGTCAATCTCGGGGTGGTAACACCGGGGAGCTGTTTTTT
TRBJ2-1 | NA | TRBD2 | TRBV18 | CASSSLAGGLNNEQFF | TGTGCCAGCTCTTCCCTAGCGGGAGGTCTGAACAATGAGCAGTTCTTC
TRBJ1-3 | NA | NA | TRBV7-9 | CASSLGMTGDLGNTIYF | TGTGCCAGCAGCTTAGGGATGACGGGGGACCTCGGAAACACCATATATTTT
TRBJ1-4 | NA | TRBD1 | TRBV5-1 | CASSLGDRVEKLFF | TGCGCCAGCAGCTTGGGGGACAGGGTTGAAAAACTGTTTTTT
TRBJ1-1 | NA | NA | TRBV10-3 | CATQDLVRVAGADTEAFF | TGTGCCACCCAGGACTTGGTGAGGGTAGCGGGTGCGGACACTGAAGCTTTCTTT
TRBJ1-6 | NA | NA | TRBV5-1 | CASSLGGRTPNSPLHF | TGCGCCAGCAGCTTGGGGGGCCGGACGCCAAATTCACCCCTCCACTTT
TRBJ2-1 | NA | TRBD2 | TRBV7-3 | CASSPRGGLGGEQFF | TGTGCCAGCAGCCCGCGGGGGGGACTAGGAGGCGAGCAGTTCTTC
TRBJ2-2 | NA | NA | TRBV7-3 | CASSLNAVGELFF | TGTGCCAGCAGCTTAAATGCGGTAGGGGAGCTGTTTTTT
TRBJ2-7 | NA | TRBD2 | TRBV5-1 | CASSKTSGSVYEQYF | TGCGCCAGCAGCAAAACTAGCGGGAGCGTCTACGAGCAGTACTTC
TRBJ1-1 | few | NA | TRBV3-1/TRBV3-2 | CASSQDFTNTEAFF | TGTGCCAGCAGCCAAGATTTTACGAACACTGAAGCTTTCTTT
TRBJ2-7 | NA | NA | TRBV5-4 | CASSLAGRGIGDVSYEQYF | TGTGCCAGCAGCTTGGCGGGTCGAGGTATTGGGGACGTTTCCTACGAGCAGTACTTC
TRBJ1-1 | few | NA | TRBV19 | CASSIWGQGNTEAFF | TGTGCCAGTAGTATCTGGGGCCAGGGGAACACTGAAGCTTTCTTT
TRBJ1-6 | NA | NA | TRBV15 | CATSMGDVLDNSPLHF | TGTGCCACCAGCATGGGGGACGTTTTGGATAATTCACCCCTCCACTTT
TRBJ1-5 | NA | NA | TRBV11-2 | CASSLNRDSYSNQPQHF | TGTGCCAGCAGCCTGAACCGCGACAGCTATAGCAATCAGCCCCAGCATTTT
TRBJ2-7 | NA | TRBD2 | TRBV6-2/TRBV6-3 | CASSRQTSGEQYF | TGTGCCAGCAGTAGGCAGACTAGCGGCGAGCAGTACTTC
TRBJ1-4 | few | NA | TRBV5-4 | CASSFGREEKLFF | TGTGCCAGCAGCTTCGGTCGGGAGGAAAAACTGTTTTTT
TRBJ1-1 | NA | NA | TRBV5-6 | CASSLVNGGETEAFF | TGTGCCAGCAGCTTGGTGAATGGCGGGGAAACTGAAGCTTTCTTT
TRBJ1-1 | NA | NA | TRBV15 | CATSRGGSSNTEAFF | TGTGCCACCAGCAGAGGCGGGTCTTCGAACACTGAAGCTTTCTTT
TRBJ1-2 | NA | TRBD1 | TRBV5-4 | CASSLTGVEGYTF | TGTGCCAGCAGCCTGACAGGGGTCGAGGGCTACACCTTC
TRBJ2-7 | once | TRBD2 | TRBV23-1 | CASPQEGTSSPEQYF | TGCGCCAGCCCCCAAGAGGGGACTAGCTCTCCCGAGCAGTACTTC